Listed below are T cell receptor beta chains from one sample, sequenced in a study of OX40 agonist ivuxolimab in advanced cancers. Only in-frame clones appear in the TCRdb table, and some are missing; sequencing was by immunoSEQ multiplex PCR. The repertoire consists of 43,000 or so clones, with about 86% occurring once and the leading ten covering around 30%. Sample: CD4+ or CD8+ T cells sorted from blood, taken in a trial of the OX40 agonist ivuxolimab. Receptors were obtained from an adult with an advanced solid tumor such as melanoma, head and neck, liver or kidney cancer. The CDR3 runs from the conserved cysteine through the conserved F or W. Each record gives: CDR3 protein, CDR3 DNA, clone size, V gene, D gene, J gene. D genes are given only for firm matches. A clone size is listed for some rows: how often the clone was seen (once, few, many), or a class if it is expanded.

CDR3: CASSLSLKDTQYF; DNA: TGTGCCAGCAGCTTAAGTTTAAAAGATACGCAGTATTTT; size: once; V: TRBV11-2; D: -; J: TRBJ2-3
CDR3: CASRTEGPYEQYF; DNA: TGTGCCAGCAGGACGGAAGGTCCCTACGAGCAGTACTTC; size: -; V: TRBV7-3; D: -; J: TRBJ2-7
CDR3: CASSLAGRNNEQFF; DNA: TGCGCCAGCAGCTTGGCCGGGCGGAACAATGAGCAGTTCTTC; size: -; V: TRBV5-1; D: -; J: TRBJ2-1
CDR3: CASSSGVRTGEEYF; DNA: TGTGCCAGCAGCTCGGGGGTCCGAACAGGAGAAGAGTACTTC; size: few; V: TRBV7-2; D: -; J: TRBJ2-5
CDR3: CASSSRTGLNEQFF; DNA: TGTGCCAGCAGCAGCCGGACAGGGCTCAATGAGCAGTTCTTC; size: -; V: TRBV21-1; D: -; J: TRBJ2-1
CDR3: CSVAGQSGQPQHF; DNA: TGCAGCGTCGCCGGACAGTCGGGTCAGCCCCAGCATTTT; size: -; V: TRBV29-1; D: -; J: TRBJ1-5
CDR3: CASSLAAGEETQYF; DNA: TGCGCCAGCAGCTTGGCCGCGGGAGAAGAGACCCAGTACTTC; size: few; V: TRBV5-1; D: TRBD2; J: TRBJ2-5
CDR3: CASSYSGTVRNTIYF; DNA: TGTGCCAGCAGTTACTCCGGGACAGTAAGAAACACCATATATTTT; size: -; V: TRBV6-5; D: TRBD1; J: TRBJ1-3
CDR3: CAISVVNTQYF; DNA: TGTGCCATCAGTGTAGTTAATACGCAGTATTTT; size: -; V: TRBV10-3; D: -; J: TRBJ2-3
CDR3: CASSKAWTGGLSGANVLTF; DNA: TGTGCCAGCAGCAAAGCTTGGACAGGAGGACTATCTGGGGCCAACGTCCTGACTTTC; size: -; V: TRBV21-1; D: -; J: TRBJ2-6
CDR3: CASSRDRASYEQYF; DNA: TGTGCCAGCAGTCGTGACAGGGCCTCCTACGAGCAGTACTTC; size: -; V: TRBV6-5; D: TRBD1; J: TRBJ2-7
CDR3: CASSEENTGELFF; DNA: TGTGCCAGCAGTGAAGAGAACACCGGGGAGCTGTTTTTT; size: -; V: TRBV2; D: -; J: TRBJ2-2
CDR3: CASSGTGKKVYEQYF; DNA: TGTGCCAGCAGTGGGACAGGGAAAAAAGTCTACGAGCAGTACTTC; size: -; V: TRBV2; D: TRBD1; J: TRBJ2-7
CDR3: CASSPGTGGVGYTF; DNA: TGCGCCAGCAGCCCCGGGACAGGGGGCGTTGGCTACACCTTC; size: -; V: TRBV5-1; D: TRBD1; J: TRBJ1-2
CDR3: CASSLRGGYTDTQYF; DNA: TGCGCCAGCAGCTTACGGGGAGGGTACACAGATACGCAGTATTTT; size: -; V: TRBV5-1; D: TRBD2; J: TRBJ2-3
CDR3: CASRFGTSGPETQYF; DNA: TGCGCCAGCAGGTTCGGGACTAGCGGCCCAGAGACCCAGTACTTC; size: -; V: TRBV5-1; D: TRBD2; J: TRBJ2-5
CDR3: CASSSAGVRGTGELFF; DNA: TGCGCCAGCAGCTCGGCGGGAGTTCGGGGCACCGGGGAGCTGTTTTTT; size: -; V: TRBV5-1; D: TRBD2; J: TRBJ2-2
CDR3: CASSLNSGITDTQYF; DNA: TGCGCCAGCAGCTTAAATAGCGGCATCACAGATACGCAGTATTTT; size: -; V: TRBV5-1; D: -; J: TRBJ2-3
CDR3: CASSQNRGTLREGGTDTQYF; DNA: TGTGCCAGCAGCCAAAACCGCGGAACCCTCAGGGAAGGGGGCACAGATACGCAGTATTTT; size: -; V: TRBV4-2; D: -; J: TRBJ2-3
CDR3: CASSLDQTDISNQPQHF; DNA: TGTGCCAGCAGCTTAGATCAGACAGATATTAGCAATCAGCCCCAGCATTTT; size: once; V: TRBV11-3; D: -; J: TRBJ1-5
CDR3: CATGGLSRGGYEQYF; DNA: TGTGCCACAGGAGGATTGTCGCGGGGGGGGTACGAGCAGTACTTC; size: few; V: TRBV2; D: TRBD2; J: TRBJ2-7
CDR3: CASSATSGRADTQYF; DNA: TGTGCCAGCAGCGCGACTAGCGGGAGGGCAGATACGCAGTATTTT; size: -; V: TRBV9; D: TRBD2; J: TRBJ2-3
CDR3: CASSATRISQETQYF; DNA: TGTGCCAGCTCAGCAACAAGGATCAGCCAAGAGACCCAGTACTTC; size: -; V: TRBV18; D: -; J: TRBJ2-5
CDR3: CASGQGGSTNQPQHF; DNA: TGTGCCTCAGGACAGGGGGGTAGTACCAATCAGCCCCAGCATTTT; size: -; V: TRBV10-3; D: TRBD1; J: TRBJ1-5
CDR3: CASSPLAPNTGELFF; DNA: TGTGCCAGCTCCCCTCTGGCCCCGAACACCGGGGAGCTGTTTTTT; size: -; V: TRBV18; D: -; J: TRBJ2-2
CDR3: CTMGRISGANVLTF; DNA: TGTACCATGGGGAGGATCTCTGGGGCCAACGTCCTGACTTTC; size: -; V: TRBV30; D: -; J: TRBJ2-6
CDR3: CASSLVSGNPYNEQFF; DNA: TGTGCCAGCAGCTTGGTATCGGGGAACCCCTACAATGAGCAGTTCTTC; size: -; V: TRBV5-6; D: -; J: TRBJ2-1
CDR3: CATNWVNTEAFF; DNA: TGTGCCACCAATTGGGTGAACACTGAAGCTTTCTTT; size: -; V: TRBV5-8; D: -; J: TRBJ1-1
CDR3: CASSLSPGTYEQYF; DNA: TGTGCCAGCAGCTTAAGTCCTGGCACCTACGAGCAGTACTTC; size: -; V: TRBV7-2; D: -; J: TRBJ2-7
CDR3: CASSLGIQETQYF; DNA: TGCGCCAGCAGCTTGGGCATACAAGAGACCCAGTACTTC; size: -; V: TRBV5-1; D: -; J: TRBJ2-5
CDR3: CASSLDGGTKNIQYF; DNA: TGTGCCAGCAGCTTGGACGGGGGGACCAAAAACATTCAGTACTTC; size: -; V: TRBV7-9; D: TRBD2; J: TRBJ2-4
CDR3: CAWSGGLAGKETQYF; DNA: TGTGCCTGGAGTGGGGGACTAGCGGGAAAAGAGACCCAGTACTTC; size: -; V: TRBV30; D: TRBD2; J: TRBJ2-5
CDR3: CASSLESNSYEQYF; DNA: TGTGCCAGCAGCTTGGAGTCCAACTCCTACGAGCAGTACTTC; size: -; V: TRBV4-2; D: -; J: TRBJ2-7
CDR3: CASTPGTGSSGANVLTF; DNA: TGTGCCAGCACTCCCGGGACCGGCAGCTCTGGGGCCAACGTCCTGACTTTC; size: -; V: TRBV11-3; D: -; J: TRBJ2-6
CDR3: CASSGTDRANQPQHF; DNA: TGTGCCAGCAGTGGGACAGACAGGGCGAATCAGCCCCAGCATTTT; size: -; V: TRBV2; D: TRBD1; J: TRBJ1-5
CDR3: CASSAGGSLGEQYF; DNA: TGTGCCAGCAGTGCAGGGGGCTCCCTCGGCGAGCAGTACTTC; size: few; V: TRBV2; D: TRBD1; J: TRBJ2-7
CDR3: CASGKRTGREKLFF; DNA: TGTGCCAGCGGCAAGAGAACAGGGCGTGAAAAACTGTTTTTT; size: -; V: TRBV28; D: -; J: TRBJ1-4
CDR3: CASSTGTAFRGAQYF; DNA: TGTGCCAGCAGCACGGGGACGGCCTTTCGAGGGGCCCAGTACTTC; size: -; V: TRBV7-3; D: -; J: TRBJ2-5
CDR3: CASIRSQLQLTNSPLHF; DNA: TGTGCCAGCATAAGGTCGCAATTACAGCTAACCAATTCACCCCTCCACTTT; size: -; V: TRBV2; D: -; J: TRBJ1-6
CDR3: CASSGASKSSPLHF; DNA: TGTGCCAGCAGCGGGGCCAGCAAGAGTTCACCCCTCCACTTT; size: -; V: TRBV11-2; D: -; J: TRBJ1-6
CDR3: CASSTAAGEHNEQFF; DNA: TGTGCCAGCAGCACAGCGGCGGGGGAACACAATGAGCAGTTCTTC; size: -; V: TRBV7-3; D: TRBD2; J: TRBJ2-1
CDR3: CASSSLSGTGELFF; DNA: TGTGCCAGCAGCTCCTTGAGTGGCACCGGGGAGCTGTTTTTT; size: -; V: TRBV5-4; D: -; J: TRBJ2-2
CDR3: CASSRGVNTEAFF; DNA: TGTGCCAGCAGTCGGGGGGTTAACACTGAAGCTTTCTTT; size: -; V: TRBV6-5; D: -; J: TRBJ1-1
CDR3: CASTRQFGSYEQYF; DNA: TGCGCCAGCACCCGGCAGTTTGGCTCCTACGAGCAGTACTTC; size: once; V: TRBV5-1; D: -; J: TRBJ2-7